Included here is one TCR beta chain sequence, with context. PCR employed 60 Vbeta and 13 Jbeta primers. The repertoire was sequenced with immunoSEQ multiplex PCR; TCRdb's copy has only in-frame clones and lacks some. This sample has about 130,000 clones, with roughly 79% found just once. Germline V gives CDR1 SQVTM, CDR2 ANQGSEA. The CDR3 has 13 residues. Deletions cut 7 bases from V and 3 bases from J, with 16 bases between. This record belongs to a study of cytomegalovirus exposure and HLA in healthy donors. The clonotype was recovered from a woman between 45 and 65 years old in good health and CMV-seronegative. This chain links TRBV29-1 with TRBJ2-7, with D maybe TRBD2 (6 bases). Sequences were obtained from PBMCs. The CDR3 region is CSALWGDFYEQYF. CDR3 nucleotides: TGCAGCGCCTTGTGGGGGGACTTCTACGAGCAGTACTTC.